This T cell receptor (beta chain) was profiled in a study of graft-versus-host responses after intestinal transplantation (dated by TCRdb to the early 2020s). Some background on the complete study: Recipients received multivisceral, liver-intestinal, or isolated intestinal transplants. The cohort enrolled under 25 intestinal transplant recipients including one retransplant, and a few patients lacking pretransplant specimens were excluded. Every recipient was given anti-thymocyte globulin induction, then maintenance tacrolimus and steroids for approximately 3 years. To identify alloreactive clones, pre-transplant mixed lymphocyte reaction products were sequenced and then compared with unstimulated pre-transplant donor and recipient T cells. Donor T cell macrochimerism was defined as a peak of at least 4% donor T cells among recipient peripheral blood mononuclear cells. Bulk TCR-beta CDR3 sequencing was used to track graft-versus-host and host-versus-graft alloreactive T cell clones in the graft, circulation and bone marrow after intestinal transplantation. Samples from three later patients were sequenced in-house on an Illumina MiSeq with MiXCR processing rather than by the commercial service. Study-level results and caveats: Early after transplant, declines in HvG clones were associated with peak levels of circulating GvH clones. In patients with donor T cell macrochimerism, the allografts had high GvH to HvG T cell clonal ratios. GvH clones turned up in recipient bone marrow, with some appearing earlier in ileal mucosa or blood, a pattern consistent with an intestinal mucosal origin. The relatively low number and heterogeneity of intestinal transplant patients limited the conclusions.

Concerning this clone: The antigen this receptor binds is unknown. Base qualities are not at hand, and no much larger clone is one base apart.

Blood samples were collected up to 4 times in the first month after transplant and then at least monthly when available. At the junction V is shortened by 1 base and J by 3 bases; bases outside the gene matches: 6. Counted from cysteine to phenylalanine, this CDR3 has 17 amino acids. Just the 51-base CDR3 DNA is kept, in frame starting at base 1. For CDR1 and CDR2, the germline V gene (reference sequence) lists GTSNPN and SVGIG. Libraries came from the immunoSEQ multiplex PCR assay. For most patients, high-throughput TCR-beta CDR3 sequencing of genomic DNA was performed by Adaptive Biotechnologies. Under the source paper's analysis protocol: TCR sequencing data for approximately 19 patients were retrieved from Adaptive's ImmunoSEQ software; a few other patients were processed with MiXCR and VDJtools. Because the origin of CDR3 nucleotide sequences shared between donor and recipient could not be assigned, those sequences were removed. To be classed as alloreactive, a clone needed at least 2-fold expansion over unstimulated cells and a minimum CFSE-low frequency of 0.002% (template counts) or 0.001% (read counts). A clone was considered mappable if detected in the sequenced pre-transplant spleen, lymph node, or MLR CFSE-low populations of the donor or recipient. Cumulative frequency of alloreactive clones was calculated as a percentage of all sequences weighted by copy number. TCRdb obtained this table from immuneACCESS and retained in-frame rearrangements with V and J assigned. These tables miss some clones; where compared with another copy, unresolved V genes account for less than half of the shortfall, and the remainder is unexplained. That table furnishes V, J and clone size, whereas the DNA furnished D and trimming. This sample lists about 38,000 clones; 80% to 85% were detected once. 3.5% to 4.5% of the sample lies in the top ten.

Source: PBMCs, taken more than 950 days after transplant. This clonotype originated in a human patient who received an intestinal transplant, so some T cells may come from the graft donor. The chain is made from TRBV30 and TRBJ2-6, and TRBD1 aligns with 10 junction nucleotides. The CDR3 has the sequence CAWSAWGQGNGANVLTF. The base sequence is TGTGCCTGGAGTGCATGGGGACAGGGGAATGGGGCCAACGTCCTGACTTTC.